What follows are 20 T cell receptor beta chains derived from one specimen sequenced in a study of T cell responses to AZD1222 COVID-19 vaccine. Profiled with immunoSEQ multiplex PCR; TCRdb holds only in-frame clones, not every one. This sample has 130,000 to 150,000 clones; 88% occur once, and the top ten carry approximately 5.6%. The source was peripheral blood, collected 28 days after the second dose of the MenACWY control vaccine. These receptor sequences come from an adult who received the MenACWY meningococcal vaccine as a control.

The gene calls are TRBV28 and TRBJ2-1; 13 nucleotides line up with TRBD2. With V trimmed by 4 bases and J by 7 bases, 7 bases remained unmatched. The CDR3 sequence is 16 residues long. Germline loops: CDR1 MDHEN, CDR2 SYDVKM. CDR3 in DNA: TGTGCCAGCAGTTCGCCGACTAGCGGGAGGCGTAATGAGCAGTTCTTC. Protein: CASSSPTSGRRNEQFF.

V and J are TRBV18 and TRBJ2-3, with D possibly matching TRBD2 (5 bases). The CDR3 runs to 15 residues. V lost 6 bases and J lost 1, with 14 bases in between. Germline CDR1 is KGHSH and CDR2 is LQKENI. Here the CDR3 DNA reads TGTGCCAGCTCCCCAGGACTCGGCGGCACAGATACGCAGTATTTT. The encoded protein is CASSPGLGGTDTQYF.

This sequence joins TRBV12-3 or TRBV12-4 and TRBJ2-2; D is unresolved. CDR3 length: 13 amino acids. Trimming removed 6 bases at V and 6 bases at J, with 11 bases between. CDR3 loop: CASRPYYAGELFF. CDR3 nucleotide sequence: TGTGCCAGCAGACCTTACTATGCCGGGGAGCTGTTTTTT.

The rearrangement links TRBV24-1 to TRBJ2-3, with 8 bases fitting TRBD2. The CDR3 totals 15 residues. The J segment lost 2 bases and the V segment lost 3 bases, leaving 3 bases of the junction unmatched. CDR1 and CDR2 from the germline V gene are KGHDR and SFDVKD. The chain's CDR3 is CATSDPGGTTDTQYF. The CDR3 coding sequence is TGTGCCACCAGTGATCCGGGGGGGACCACAGATACGCAGTATTTT.

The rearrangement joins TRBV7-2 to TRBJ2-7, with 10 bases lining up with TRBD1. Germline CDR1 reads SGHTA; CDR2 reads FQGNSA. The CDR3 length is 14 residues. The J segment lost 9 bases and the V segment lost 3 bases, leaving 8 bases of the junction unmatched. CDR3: CASSFSGQGGAQYF. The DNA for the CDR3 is TGTGCCAGCAGCTTTTCCGGACAGGGGGGAGCGCAGTACTTC. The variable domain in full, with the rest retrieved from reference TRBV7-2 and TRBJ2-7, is GAGVSQSPSNKVTEKGKDVELRCDPISGHTALYWYRQSLGQGLEFLIYFQGNSAPDKSGLPSDRFSAERTGGSVSTLTIQRTQQEDSAVYLCASSFSGQGGAQYFGPGTRLTVT.

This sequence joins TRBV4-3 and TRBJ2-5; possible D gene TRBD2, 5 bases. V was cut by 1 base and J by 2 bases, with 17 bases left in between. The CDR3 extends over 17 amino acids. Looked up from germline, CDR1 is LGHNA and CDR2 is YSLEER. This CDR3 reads CASSQGRLRARQETQYF. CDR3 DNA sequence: TGCGCCAGCAGCCAAGGCCGATTGAGGGCCAGACAAGAGACCCAGTACTTC.

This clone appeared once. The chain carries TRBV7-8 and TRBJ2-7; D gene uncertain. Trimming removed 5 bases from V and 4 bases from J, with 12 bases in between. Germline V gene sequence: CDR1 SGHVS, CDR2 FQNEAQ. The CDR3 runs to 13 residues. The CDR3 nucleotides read TGTGCCAGCAGCCGATTTGGACCTTACGAGCAGTACTTC. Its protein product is CASSRFGPYEQYF.

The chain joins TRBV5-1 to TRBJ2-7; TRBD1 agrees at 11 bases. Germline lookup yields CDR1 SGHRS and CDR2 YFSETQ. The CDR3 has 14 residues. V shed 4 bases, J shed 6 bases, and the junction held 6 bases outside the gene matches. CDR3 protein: CASSGTGGPLEQYF. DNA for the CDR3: TGCGCCAGCAGCGGGACAGGGGGGCCGCTCGAGCAGTACTTC. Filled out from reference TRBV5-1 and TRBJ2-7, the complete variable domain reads KAGVTQTPRYLIKTRGQQVTLSCSPISGHRSVSWYQQTPGQGLQFLFEYFSETQRNKGNFPGRFSGRQFSNSRSEMNVSTLELGDSALYLCASSGTGGPLEQYFGPGTRLTVT.

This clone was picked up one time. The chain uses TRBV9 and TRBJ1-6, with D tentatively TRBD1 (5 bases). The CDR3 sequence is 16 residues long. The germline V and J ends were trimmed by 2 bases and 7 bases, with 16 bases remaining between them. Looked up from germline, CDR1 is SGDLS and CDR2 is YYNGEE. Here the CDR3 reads CASSVGYRSQNSPLHF. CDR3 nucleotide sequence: TGTGCCAGCAGCGTTGGTTACAGGAGCCAGAATTCACCCCTCCACTTT.

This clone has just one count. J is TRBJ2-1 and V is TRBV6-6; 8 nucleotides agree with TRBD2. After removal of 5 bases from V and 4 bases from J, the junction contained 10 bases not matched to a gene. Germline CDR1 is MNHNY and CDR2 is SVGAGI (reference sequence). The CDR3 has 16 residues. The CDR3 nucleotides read TGTGCCAGCAGTGCTAGCGGGTTCTCGATTTACAATGAGCAGTTCTTC. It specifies CASSASGFSIYNEQFF.

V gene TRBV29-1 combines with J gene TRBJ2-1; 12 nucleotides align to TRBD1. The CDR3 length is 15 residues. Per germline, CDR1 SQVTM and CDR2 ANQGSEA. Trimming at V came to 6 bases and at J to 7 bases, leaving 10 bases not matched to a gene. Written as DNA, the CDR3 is TGCAGCGTCAGGAGGGGGACAGGGGGCATGAATGAGCAGTTCTTC. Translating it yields CSVRRGTGGMNEQFF.

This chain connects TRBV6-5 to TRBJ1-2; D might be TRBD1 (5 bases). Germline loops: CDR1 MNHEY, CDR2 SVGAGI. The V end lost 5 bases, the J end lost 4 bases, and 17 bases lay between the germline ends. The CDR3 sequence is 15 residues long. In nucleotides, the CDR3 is TGTGCCAGCAGTCGTGGACGTCCGAGGGGCTATGGCTACACCTTC. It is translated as CASSRGRPRGYGYTF.

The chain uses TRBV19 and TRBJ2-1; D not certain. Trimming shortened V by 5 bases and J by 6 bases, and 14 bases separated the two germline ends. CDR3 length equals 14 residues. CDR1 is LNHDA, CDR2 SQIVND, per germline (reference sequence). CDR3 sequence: CASSPYSRGNEQFF. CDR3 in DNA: TGTGCCAGTAGTCCCTACTCCAGAGGCAATGAGCAGTTCTTC. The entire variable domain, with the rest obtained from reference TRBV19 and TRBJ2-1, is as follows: DGGITQSPKYLFRKEGQNVTLSCEQNLNHDAMYWYRQDPGQGLRLIYYSQIVNDFQKGDIAEGYSVSREKKESFPLTVTSAQKNPTAFYLCASSPYSRGNEQFFGPGTRLTVL.

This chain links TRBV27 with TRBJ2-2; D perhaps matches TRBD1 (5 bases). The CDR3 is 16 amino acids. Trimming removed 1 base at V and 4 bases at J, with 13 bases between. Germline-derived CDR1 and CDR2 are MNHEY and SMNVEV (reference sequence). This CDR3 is CASSLFGHESTGELFF. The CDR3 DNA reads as TGTGCCAGCAGTTTATTTGGACACGAGTCCACCGGGGAGCTGTTTTTT.

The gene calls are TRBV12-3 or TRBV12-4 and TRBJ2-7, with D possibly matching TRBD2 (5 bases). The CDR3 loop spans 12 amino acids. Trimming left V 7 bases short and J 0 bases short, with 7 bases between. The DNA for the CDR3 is TGTGCCAGCATGAGGGACTCCTACGAGCAGTACTTC. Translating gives CASMRDSYEQYF.

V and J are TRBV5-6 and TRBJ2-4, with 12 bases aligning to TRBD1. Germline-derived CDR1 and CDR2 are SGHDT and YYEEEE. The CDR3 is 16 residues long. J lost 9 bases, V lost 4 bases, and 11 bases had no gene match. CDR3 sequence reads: CASSQGTGGRGGIQYF. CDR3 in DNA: TGTGCCAGCAGCCAGGGGACAGGGGGCAGAGGTGGCATTCAGTACTTC.

The CDR3 DNA reads TGCGCCAGCAGCTTGGGACAGTCAAGTTCACCCCTCCACTTT. Protein: CASSLGQSSSPLHF. The V gene is TRBV5-1, the J gene TRBJ1-6; D is perhaps TRBD1 (5 bases). The CDR3 totals 14 residues. Between the trimmed V and J ends, which lost 0 bases and 9 bases, there was a span of 10 bases. The V gene's germline CDR1 is SGHRS and CDR2 YFSETQ. Full variable domain (rest looked up from reference TRBV5-1 and TRBJ1-6): KAGVTQTPRYLIKTRGQQVTLSCSPISGHRSVSWYQQTPGQGLQFLFEYFSETQRNKGNFPGRFSGRQFSNSRSEMNVSTLELGDSALYLCASSLGQSSSPLHFGNGTRLTVT.

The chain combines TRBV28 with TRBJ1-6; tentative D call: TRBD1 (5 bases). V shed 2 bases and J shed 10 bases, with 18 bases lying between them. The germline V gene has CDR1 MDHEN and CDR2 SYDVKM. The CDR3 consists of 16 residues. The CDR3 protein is CASSLIEGQGGSPLHF. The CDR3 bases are TGTGCCAGCAGTTTAATAGAGGGGCAGGGAGGATCACCCCTCCACTTT.

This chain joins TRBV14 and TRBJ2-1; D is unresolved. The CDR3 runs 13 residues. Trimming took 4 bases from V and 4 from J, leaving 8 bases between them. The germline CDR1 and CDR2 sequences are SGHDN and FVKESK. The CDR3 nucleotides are TGTGCCAGCAGCCCGTCGTTGTACAATGAGCAGTTCTTC. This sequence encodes CASSPSLYNEQFF.

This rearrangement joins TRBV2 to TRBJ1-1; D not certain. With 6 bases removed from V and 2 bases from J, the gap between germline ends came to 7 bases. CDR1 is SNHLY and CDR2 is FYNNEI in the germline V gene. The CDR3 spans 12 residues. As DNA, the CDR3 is TGTGCCAGCAGGGAAAGAAACACTGAAGCTTTCTTT. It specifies CASRERNTEAFF.